Listed here are 9 T cell receptor beta chains from one sample, sequenced in a study of tumor and adjacent non-tumor tissue in lung cancer. No cell sorting was done before RNA was extracted from the tissue. More than 3 cm separated this lung sample from the edge of the tumor. The library came from three nested PCR rounds adapted from ARM-PCR protocols. TCRdb fed the multiplex PCR reads into MiXCR, producing one record per CDR3 protein. The data show 90,000 to 100,000 distinct CDR3 sequences, roughly 80% seen once. The material sequenced was distant non-tumor lung tissue. These receptors were collected from a man aged 55 to 70 with small cell lung cancer.

In regard to this clonotype: Germline and junction disagree at one end, which may indicate a read error. J is TRBJ1-1 and V is TRBV5-6; a possible D gene is TRBD1 (6 bases). The CDR3 runs 14 residues. Germline lookup yields CDR1 SGHDT and CDR2 YYEEEE. The CDR3 DNA is TGTGGCAGCGGCTTAGGACAGCTCAACACTGAAGCTTTCTTT. It is translated as CGSGLGQLNTEAFF.

Worth noting for this clonotype: Without the conserved terminal phenylalanine or tryptophan, this CDR3 likely stems from a read error. This rearrangement joins TRBV11-2 to TRBJ2-1, with D perhaps matching TRBD1 (5 bases). The CDR3 is made up of 17 amino acids. Germline CDR1 SGHAT, CDR2 FQNNGV. The CDR3 DNA follows: TGTGCCAGCAGCTTAGTGACAGCCCAGAGCTACTACAATGGGCAGTTCTAC. The encoded protein is CASSLVTAQSYYNGQFY.

Concerning this clonotype: A read error may account for a junction end that differs from germline. The V gene is TRBV11-3, the J gene TRBJ2-7, with 8 bases aligning to TRBD2. CDR1 is SGHNT, CDR2 YENEEA, per germline. This CDR3 comprises 16 residues. CDR3 DNA: TGTACCATCAGCTCGCCTGAACGCGGGGGGCTCTACGAGCAGTATTTC. It is translated as CTISSPERGGLYEQYF.

The genes are TRBV12-3 or TRBV12-4 and TRBJ1-6; D remains ambiguous. The germline V and J ends were trimmed by 4 bases and 9 bases, with 16 bases remaining between them. This CDR3 is built from 15 residues. The CDR3 region is CASSSGGSTGSPLHF. CDR3 DNA: TGTGCCAGCAGTTCAGGCGGGAGCACGGGTTCACCCCTCCACTTT.

Comments on this clonotype: It is likely a read error, because the conserved phenylalanine at the end of the CDR3 is missing. The limits of the CDR3 on the DNA are not certain, so only TCRdb's listed CDR3 is given. The chain uses TRBV5-4 and TRBJ2-1; the table gives TRBD1 as D, unverified against the DNA. The V gene's germline CDR1 is SGHNT and CDR2 YYREEE (reference sequence). The CDR3 adds up to 17 amino acids, both ends counted. The CDR3 here is CASSLDQATQYHNEQFI.

Turning to this clonotype: A much more abundant neighbour one base away suggests this may be a read error. As DNA, the CDR3 is TGCGCCAGCAAGAATACGAAGAACACTGAAGCTATCTTT. This sequence encodes CASKNTKNTEAIF. The rearrangement uses TRBV5-1 and TRBJ1-1; no clear D gene. This CDR3 is built from 13 residues. CDR1 is SGHRS, CDR2 YFSETQ, per germline.

CDR3 DNA: TGCAGTGCGGGTCGACTAGGCAGGACGAATCAGCAGTTCTTC. Its protein product is CSAGRLGRTNQQFF. V and J are TRBV20-1 and TRBJ2-1; D might be TRBD2 (6 bases). The CDR3 is made up of 14 amino acids. Trimming took 6 bases from V and 11 from J, leaving 23 bases between them. In germline, CDR1 is DFQATT, CDR2 SNEGSKA (reference sequence).

For this clonotype: The junction differs from germline at one of its ends, possibly a read error. The V call is TRBV5-6, the J call TRBJ2-6, with D perhaps TRBD1 or TRBD2 (5 bases each). This CDR3 has 16 residues. Per the germline V gene, CDR1 is SGHDT and CDR2 is YYEEEE. The CDR3 DNA reads TGTGCCAGCAGCTTGGTTGGGCGGACTGGGGCCAAAGTCCTGACTTTC. Its translation: CASSLVGRTGAKVLTF.

This clonotype is a singleton in its sample. Its ends do not fully match the called genes, so a read error is possible. The J gene is TRBJ2-1, the V gene TRBV10-2; possible D gene TRBD1, 5 bases. CDR3 length: 13 amino acids. Germline CDR1 and CDR2: WSHSY and SAAADI. The CDR3 nucleotides are TGTGCCAGCTGCGACACTTGCCAGGGTGAGCAGTTCTTC. It encodes CASCDTCQGEQFF.